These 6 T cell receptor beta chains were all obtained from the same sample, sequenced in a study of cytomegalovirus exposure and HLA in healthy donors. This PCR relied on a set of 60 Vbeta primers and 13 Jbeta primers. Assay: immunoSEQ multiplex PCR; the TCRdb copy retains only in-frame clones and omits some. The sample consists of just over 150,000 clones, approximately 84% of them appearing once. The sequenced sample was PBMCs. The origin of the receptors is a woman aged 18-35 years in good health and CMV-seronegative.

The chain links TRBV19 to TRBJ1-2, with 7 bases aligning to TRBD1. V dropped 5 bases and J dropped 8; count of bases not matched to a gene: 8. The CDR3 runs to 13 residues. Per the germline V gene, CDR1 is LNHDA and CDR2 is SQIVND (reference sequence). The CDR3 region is CASSASTGSGYTF. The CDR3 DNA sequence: TGTGCCAGTAGTGCCTCGACAGGGAGCGGCTACACCTTC.

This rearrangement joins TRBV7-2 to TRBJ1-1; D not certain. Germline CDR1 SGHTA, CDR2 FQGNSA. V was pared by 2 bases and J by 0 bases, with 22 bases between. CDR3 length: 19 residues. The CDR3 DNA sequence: TGTGCCAGCAGCTTACGCACCCGGAGTGGGTACGTAATGAACACTGAAGCTTTCTTT. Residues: CASSLRTRSGYVMNTEAFF.

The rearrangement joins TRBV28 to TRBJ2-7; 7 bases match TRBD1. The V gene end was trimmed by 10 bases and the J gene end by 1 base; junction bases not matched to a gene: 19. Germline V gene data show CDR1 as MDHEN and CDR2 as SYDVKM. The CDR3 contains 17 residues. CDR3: CATHSYLGDRLSYEQYF. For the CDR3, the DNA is TGTGCCACACACTCATACCTAGGGGACAGACTTTCCTACGAGCAGTACTTC.

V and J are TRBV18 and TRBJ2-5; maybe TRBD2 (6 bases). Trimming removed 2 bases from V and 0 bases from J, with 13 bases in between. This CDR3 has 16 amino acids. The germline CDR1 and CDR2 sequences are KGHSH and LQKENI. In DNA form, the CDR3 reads TGTGCCAGCTCACCAAGGAGGGAAGGGTACCAAGAGACCCAGTACTTC. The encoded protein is CASSPRREGYQETQYF. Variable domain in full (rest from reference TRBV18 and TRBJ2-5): NAGVMQNPRHLVRRRGQEARLRCSPMKGHSHVYWYRQLPEEGLKFMVYLQKENIIDESGMPKERFSAEFPKEGPSILRIQQVVRGDSAAYFCASSPRREGYQETQYFGPGTRLLVL.

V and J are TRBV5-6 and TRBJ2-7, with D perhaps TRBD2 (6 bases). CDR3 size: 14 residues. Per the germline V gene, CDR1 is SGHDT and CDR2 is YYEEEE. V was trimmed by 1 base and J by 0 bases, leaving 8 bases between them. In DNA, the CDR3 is TGTGCCAGCAGCTTGACGGGAGTCTCCTACGAGCAGTACTTC. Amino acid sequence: CASSLTGVSYEQYF.

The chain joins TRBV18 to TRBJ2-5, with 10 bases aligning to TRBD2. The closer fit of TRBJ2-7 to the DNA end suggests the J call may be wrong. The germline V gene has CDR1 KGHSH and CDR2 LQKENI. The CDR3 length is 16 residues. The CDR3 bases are TGTGCCAGCTCACCAGAAGCGGGGGGGCCCACCTACGAGCAGTACTTC. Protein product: CASSPEAGGPTYEQYF.